The 12 T cell receptor beta chains below all came from one sample that was sequenced in a study of blood T cell repertoires in COVID-19. Using immunoSEQ multiplex PCR, the repertoire was profiled, and TCRdb retains in-frame clones only, with some absent. The table records hundreds of thousands of clones, approximately 80% of them present only once. Sequenced input: PBMCs or T cells enriched from blood (not recorded which). Receptors were obtained from a man aged 35 to 55 who had been exposed to COVID-19.

The gene calls are TRBV2 and TRBJ2-3; TRBD2 matches 8 bases. CDR3 length: 13 residues. The V gene's germline CDR1 is SNHLY and CDR2 FYNNEI. V was clipped by 8 bases and J by 7 bases; unmatched bases: 8. The CDR3 loop is CASCSGSGNTQYF. The CDR3 DNA follows: TGTGCCAGCTGCAGCGGGAGTGGGAATACGCAGTATTTT. Combining the CDR3 with reference TRBV2 and TRBJ2-3 gives the whole variable domain EPEVTQTPSHQVTQMGQEVILRCVPISNHLYFYWYRQILGQKVEFLVSFYNNEISEKSEIFDDQFSVERPDGSNFTLKIRSTKLEDSAMYFCASCSGSGNTQYFGPGTRLTVL.

The table lists this clone with a count of one. This rearrangement joins TRBV11-3 to TRBJ2-3; 8 nucleotides line up with TRBD2. Germline V CDR1 and CDR2: SGHNT, YENEEA. This CDR3 has 14 amino acids. Trimming took 4 bases from V and 6 from J; bases not matched to a gene: 6. CDR3 sequence reads: CASSSGLASDTQYF. The DNA of the CDR3 is TGTGCCAGCAGCTCAGGACTAGCATCGGATACGCAGTATTTT. The full variable domain, completed using reference TRBV11-3 and TRBJ2-3, is EAGVVQSPRYKIIEKKQPVAFWCNPISGHNTLYWYLQNLGQGPELLIRYENEEAVDDSQLPKDRFSAERLKGVDSTLKIQPAELGDSAVYLCASSSGLASDTQYFGPGTRLTVL.

The chain uses TRBV5-1 and TRBJ2-2; 7 bases map to TRBD2. This CDR3 has 14 residues. Germline CDR1 is SGHRS and CDR2 is YFSETQ. V lost 8 bases, J lost 0 bases, and 4 bases stayed unmatched. The CDR3 spells CASLAESNTGELFF. In DNA, the CDR3 is TGCGCCAGTCTAGCGGAGTCGAACACCGGGGAGCTGTTTTTT.

This chain uses TRBV7-8 with TRBJ2-1; no definite D call. The length of the CDR3 is 15 residues. Between the trimmed V and J ends, which lost 5 bases and 0 bases, there was a span of 11 bases. Germline loops: CDR1 SGHVS, CDR2 FQNEAQ. This CDR3 reads CASSAPIGSYNEQFF. The CDR3 DNA reads as TGTGCCAGCAGCGCGCCTATTGGCTCCTACAATGAGCAGTTCTTC.

V usage is TRBV29-1 and J usage is TRBJ2-3, with 7 bases that match TRBD2. The CDR3 length is 15 residues. Germline CDR1 SQVTM, CDR2 ANQGSEA. The junction had 10 bases not matched to a gene; V was cut back by 7 bases and J by 0 bases. CDR3 sequence: CSAGRASGSTDTQYF. CDR3 nucleotides: TGCAGCGCCGGTCGGGCTAGCGGAAGCACAGATACGCAGTATTTT.

This chain joins TRBV4-1 and TRBJ1-2, with 7 bases lining up with TRBD1. CDR1 MGHRA and CDR2 YSYEKL come from the germline V gene. The CDR3 has 13 residues. J lost 8 bases, V lost 5 bases, and 8 bases had no gene match. This chain's CDR3 is CASSATGADGYTF. The CDR3, as DNA: TGCGCCAGCAGCGCTACAGGGGCGGACGGCTACACCTTC.

The chain employs TRBV7-8 and TRBJ2-1; 14 nucleotides agree with TRBD2. Trimming took 3 bases from V and 8 from J; bases not matched to a gene: 3. This CDR3 comprises 15 residues. Germline assignment: CDR1 SGHVS and CDR2 FQNEAQ. The CDR3 DNA is TGTGCCAGCAGCTTTGGGACTAGCGGGAGTTATGAGCAGTTCTTC. This gives the protein CASSFGTSGSYEQFF.

The genes are TRBV30 and TRBJ2-6, with D perhaps TRBD2 (5 bases). This CDR3 spans 14 amino acids. The V end was cut by 2 bases, the J end by 1 base, with 6 bases between. Germline V gene data show CDR1 as GTSNPN and CDR2 as SVGIG (reference sequence). CDR3 DNA: TGTGCCTGGAGTACGGGGTCTGGGGCCAACGTCCTGACTTTC. This gives the protein CAWSTGSGANVLTF.

This clone occurred once. The chain combines TRBV2 with TRBJ2-7; D not resolved. The CDR3 is made up of 11 amino acids. CDR1 SNHLY and CDR2 FYNNEI come from the germline V gene. The V end lost 7 bases, the J end lost 7 bases, and 11 bases lay between the germline ends. CDR3 nucleotides: TGTGCCAGCACTACCCTTCGGGAGCAGTACTTC. This encodes CASTTLREQYF.

This chain joins TRBV9 and TRBJ1-1; D gene ambiguous. V gave up 4 bases and J gave up 7 bases, with 14 bases separating them. CDR3 length equals 13 residues. Germline lookup yields CDR1 SGDLS and CDR2 YYNGEE. The CDR3 protein is CASSPYSEGEAFF. The CDR3 nucleotides are TGTGCCAGCAGCCCTTACAGCGAGGGTGAAGCTTTCTTT.

The chain has TRBV30 and TRBJ2-3; 10 nucleotides agree with TRBD1. The ends lost 4 bases at V and 4 bases at J; junction bases unmatched: 8. The germline V gene encodes CDR1 GTSNPN and CDR2 SVGIG (reference sequence). The CDR3 runs 15 residues. CDR3: CAWTPGQGISDTQYF. The CDR3 nucleotides are TGTGCCTGGACCCCGGGACAGGGGATTTCAGATACGCAGTATTTT.

As concerns this clone: The CDR3 end shows no conserved phenylalanine or tryptophan, and so a read error is likely. The limits of the CDR3 on the DNA are not certain, so only TCRdb's listed CDR3 is given. The chain employs TRBV23-1 and TRBJ2-7; TRBD2 is the table's D call and was not checked against the DNA. TRBV23-1 carries the ORF label, with uncertain function. Ends included, the CDR3 has 8 residues. The CDR3 reads CASTPGLP.